Below are 8 T cell receptor beta chains sequenced from a single sample in a study of T-cell reconstitution after alpha-beta-depleted transplantation in children (TCRdb year 2016). The library was made by PCR. The sample was run on an Illumina HiSeq 2500. TCR library preparation used molecular barcoding, with unique molecular identifiers applied to normalize quantification of the TCRbeta repertoire. TCRdb reprocessed the public reads (quality trimming at Q25 with fastp, clone calling with MiXCR) and kept in-frame beta chains. Identical CDR3 proteins give one entry, which carries the most common genes and DNA. The sample table contains some 220,000 distinct CDR3 sequences; only one count was recorded for approximately 11% of them. Jointly, the top ten make up 28% of the sample. The sample's treatment or condition label, in plain terms: allogeneic hematopoietic cell transplantation with graft depleted of TCRalphabeta T cells and CD19 B cells.

The sample here was PBMCs, taken before TCRalphabeta/CD19-depleted stem cell transplant. The receptors here all came from a child under two years old with acute myeloid leukemia, due to receive a stem cell transplant.

This clonotype occurred many times. The rearrangement links TRBV7-2 to TRBJ1-2; D perhaps matches TRBD1 (5 bases). CDR3 size: 14 residues. Germline lookup yields CDR1 SGHTA and CDR2 FQGNSA. Trimming stripped 5 bases from V and 0 bases from J, with 10 bases between. The chain's CDR3 is CASSRGRANYGYTF. The DNA of the CDR3 is TGTGCCAGCAGCCGGGGACGGGCTAACTATGGCTACACCTTC.

Many counts were recorded for this clonotype. The chain joins TRBV7-2 to TRBJ2-5; D is undetermined. This CDR3 comprises 15 residues. Germline CDR1 and CDR2: SGHTA and FQGNSA. Trimming pared 1 base from V and 4 bases from J, leaving 13 bases between. CDR3 DNA sequence: TGTGCCAGCAGCTTAGGTGGAGTGTCCAGAGAGACCCAGTACTTC. The encoded protein is CASSLGGVSRETQYF.

In its sample, this clonotype was seen many times. The chain is built from TRBV3-1 and TRBJ2-1; D not resolved. The V and J ends lost 1 base and 7 bases respectively, with 2 bases between them. The CDR3 length is 11 residues. From germline, CDR1 is LGHDT and CDR2 YNNKEL (reference sequence). The CDR3 sequence: CASSQANEQFF. Here the CDR3 DNA reads TGTGCCAGCAGCCAAGCTAATGAGCAGTTCTTC.

This clonotype was observed at least ten times. The genes are TRBV19 and TRBJ2-3, with no clear D. The CDR3 totals 13 residues. Per the germline V gene, CDR1 is LNHDA and CDR2 is SQIVND (reference sequence). Trimming removed 0 bases from V and 8 bases from J, with 9 bases in between. CDR3 in amino acids: CASSIEGLGTQYF. The DNA for the CDR3 is TGTGCCAGTAGTATAGAGGGTTTAGGTACGCAGTATTTT.

The chain recombines TRBV15 with TRBJ1-1; possibly TRBD1 for D (5 bases). With 0 bases removed from V and 6 bases from J, the gap between germline ends came to 8 bases. Germline values: CDR1 LNHNV, CDR2 YYDKDF (reference sequence). The CDR3 runs 13 residues. CDR3 region: CATSRDLGAEAFF. The CDR3 DNA follows: TGTGCCACCAGCAGAGATTTGGGGGCTGAAGCTTTCTTT.

This clonotype was seen more than once but under ten times. The chain carries TRBV7-2 and TRBJ2-2; no reliable D call. Germline assignment: CDR1 SGHTA and CDR2 FQGNSA. The CDR3 has 13 residues. The V and J ends lost 4 bases and 4 bases respectively, with 7 bases between them. The CDR3 sequence: CASSYTPTGELFF. The CDR3 nucleotides are TGTGCCAGCAGCTATACACCCACCGGGGAGCTGTTTTTT.

This clonotype showed up many times. The CDR3 bases are TGCAGCGTTAAACAGGGTCGTACCGGGGAGCTGTTTTTT. This translates into CSVKQGRTGELFF. This chain uses TRBV29-1 with TRBJ2-2; perhaps TRBD1 as D (6 bases). Germline V gene data show CDR1 as SQVTM and CDR2 as ANQGSEA. This CDR3 spans 13 amino acids. V was shortened by 5 bases and J by 5 bases, with 12 bases between the two germline ends.

This clonotype was found many times. CDR3 residues: CSVVEGPDTQYF. The CDR3 DNA sequence: TGCAGCGTTGTCGAGGGCCCAGATACGCAGTATTTT. The chain recombines TRBV29-1 with TRBJ2-3; tentative D call: TRBD2 (5 bases). V dropped 4 bases and J dropped 4 bases, with 9 bases sitting between them. In germline, CDR1 is SQVTM, CDR2 ANQGSEA. The CDR3 has 12 amino acids.